This T cell receptor beta chain derives from a study of T cell repertoires in cytomegalovirus infection. The CDR3 runs to 15 residues. Germline V CDR1 and CDR2: MDHEN, SYDVKM. V dropped 10 bases and J dropped 3; count of bases not matched to a gene: 10. TCRdb used MiXCR to reprocess the reads, holding one entry per CDR3 protein. The sample has 150,000 to 200,000 distinct CDR3 sequences, approximately 9.7% seen once. This clonotype was seen many times. This sequence originates from a human donor in good health (CMV status not recorded). Some clones in this sample may be carry-over from other donors' samples. The sequencing sample was made of PBMCs. V usage is TRBV28 and J usage is TRBJ2-2; 8 bases are shared with TRBD2. The CDR3: CATWSGSGYTGELFF. CDR3 sequence (DNA): TGTGCCACCTGGAGCGGGAGCGGGTACACCGGGGAGCTGTTTTTT. Variable domain in full (rest from reference TRBV28 and TRBJ2-2): DVKVTQSSRYLVKRTGEKVFLECVQDMDHENMFWYRQDPGLGLRLIYFSYDVKMKEKGDIPEGYSVSREKKERFSLILESASTNQTSMYLCATWSGSGYTGELFFGEGSRLTVL.